This T cell receptor (beta chain) was found in a study of identical twins. Study-wide points: Models underpredicted monozygotic twin sharing of out-of-frame TCR alpha. A lower insertion count was a feature of abundant cord blood beta clonotypes, with no such feature in memory repertoires. Compared with unrelated sharing, twin-shared out-of-frame alpha sequences had more low-probability sequences.

Concerning this clonotype: Its antigen is not identified.

Germline lookup yields CDR1 MNHGY and CDR2 SVAAGI. The ends lost 1 base at V and 5 bases at J; junction bases unmatched: 3. CDR3 length equals 14 residues. Healthy Caucasians alone served as donors. TCRdb analysed the 5' RACE reads with MiXCR anew, one entry per CDR3 protein. The data hold about 570,000 distinct CDR3 sequences, with 9% to 10% observed a single time. This same sample was also part of a study on yellow fever vaccine responses in identical twins.

This TCR was recovered from a young woman in good health. The V gene is TRBV6-9, the J gene TRBJ2-7, with 9 bases identical to TRBD1. The specimen was PBMCs. This CDR3 is CASSYYRGLDEQYF. In DNA form, the CDR3 reads TGTGCCAGCAGTTATTACAGGGGGCTAGACGAGCAGTACTTC.